The clone carrying this T cell receptor beta chain was detected only once. This sample stems from a study of blood T cell repertoires in COVID-19. Assay: immunoSEQ multiplex PCR; the TCRdb copy retains only in-frame clones and omits some. The sample carries fewer than 250,000 clones, roughly 84% recorded once. Per germline, CDR1 SGHRS and CDR2 YFSETQ. The junction had 0 bases not matched to a gene; V was cut back by 0 bases and J by 6 bases. This CDR3 spans 15 amino acids. The TCR comes from a woman in her 30s who had been exposed to COVID-19. The chain combines TRBV5-1 with TRBJ2-3; 14 nucleotides align to TRBD2. What was sequenced was PBMCs or T cells enriched from blood (not recorded which). CDR3 residues: CASSLGTSGGDTQYF. The CDR3 nucleotides are TGCGCCAGCAGCTTGGGGACTAGCGGGGGGGATACGCAGTATTTT.